This record concerns one T cell receptor (beta chain) sequence. Its antigen is not known. The CDR3 spans 15 residues. Trimming cost V 8 bases and J 1 base; bases outside gene matches: 8. Germline V gene sequence: CDR1 SQVTM, CDR2 ANQGSEA. The data are from a study of Graves' ophthalmopathy and Graves' hyperthyroidism. Amplification from RNA transcripts yielded the TCR beta CDR3 regions. The library came from an HTBI-primed first-round RT-PCR and a second-round multiplex PCR. TCRdb reprocessed the multiplex PCR reads via MiXCR and lists one record per CDR3 protein. This table holds 500,000 to 600,000 distinct CDR3 sequences, roughly 40% found once. Study-wide findings and caveats: The model forecast ophthalmopathy progression, reaching roughly 70% sensitivity and approximately 79% specificity.

V and J are TRBV29-1 and TRBJ1-1, with TRBD1 matching 12 bases. This clonotype was obtained from an adult man with Graves' hyperthyroidism. The specimen sequenced was peripheral blood or thyroid tissue (not recorded which). In DNA, the CDR3 is TGCAGCTCATGGGACAGGGGGCTTGGGAACACTGAAGCTTTCTTT. Translated, it gives CSSWDRGLGNTEAFF.